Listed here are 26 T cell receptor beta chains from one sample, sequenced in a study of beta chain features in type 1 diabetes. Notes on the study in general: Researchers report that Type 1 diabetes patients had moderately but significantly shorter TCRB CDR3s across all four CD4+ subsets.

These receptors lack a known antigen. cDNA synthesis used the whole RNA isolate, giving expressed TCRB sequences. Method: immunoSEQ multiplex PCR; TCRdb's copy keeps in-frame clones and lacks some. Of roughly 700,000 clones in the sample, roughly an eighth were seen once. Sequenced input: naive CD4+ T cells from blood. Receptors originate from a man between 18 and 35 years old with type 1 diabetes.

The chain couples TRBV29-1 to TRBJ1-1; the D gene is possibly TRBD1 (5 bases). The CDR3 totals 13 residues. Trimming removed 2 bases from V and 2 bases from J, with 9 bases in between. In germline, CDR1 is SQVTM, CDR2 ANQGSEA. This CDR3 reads CSVETGRNTEAFF. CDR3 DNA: TGCAGCGTTGAAACAGGCCGAAACACTGAAGCTTTCTTT.

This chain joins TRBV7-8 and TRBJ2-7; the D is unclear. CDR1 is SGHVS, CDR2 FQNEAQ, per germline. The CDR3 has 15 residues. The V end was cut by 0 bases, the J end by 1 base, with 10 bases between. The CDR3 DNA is TGTGCCAGCAGCTTAGCGTCGCTAACATCCTACGAGCAGTACTTC. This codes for CASSLASLTSYEQYF.

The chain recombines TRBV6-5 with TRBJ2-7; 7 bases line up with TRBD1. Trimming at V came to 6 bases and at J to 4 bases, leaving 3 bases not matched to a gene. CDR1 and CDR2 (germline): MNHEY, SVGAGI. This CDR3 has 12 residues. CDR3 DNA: TGTGCCAGCAGCCAGGACAGGTACGAGCAGTACTTC. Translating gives CASSQDRYEQYF.

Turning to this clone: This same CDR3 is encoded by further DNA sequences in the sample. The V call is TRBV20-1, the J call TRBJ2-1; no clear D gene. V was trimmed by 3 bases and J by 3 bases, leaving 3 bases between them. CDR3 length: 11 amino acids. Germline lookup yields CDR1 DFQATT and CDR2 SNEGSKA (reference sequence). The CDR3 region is CSARRYNEQFF. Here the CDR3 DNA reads TGCAGTGCTAGGCGCTACAATGAGCAGTTCTTC.

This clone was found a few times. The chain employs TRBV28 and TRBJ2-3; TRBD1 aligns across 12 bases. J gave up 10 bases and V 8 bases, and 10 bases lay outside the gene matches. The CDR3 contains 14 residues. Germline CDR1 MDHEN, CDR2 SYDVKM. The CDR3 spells CASGTGGPRWAQYF. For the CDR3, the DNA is TGTGCCAGCGGGACAGGGGGCCCAAGGTGGGCGCAGTATTTT. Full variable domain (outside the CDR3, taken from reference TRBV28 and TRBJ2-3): DVKVTQSSRYLVKRTGEKVFLECVQDMDHENMFWYRQDPGLGLRLIYFSYDVKMKEKGDIPEGYSVSREKKERFSLILESASTNQTSMYLCASGTGGPRWAQYFGPGTRLTVL.

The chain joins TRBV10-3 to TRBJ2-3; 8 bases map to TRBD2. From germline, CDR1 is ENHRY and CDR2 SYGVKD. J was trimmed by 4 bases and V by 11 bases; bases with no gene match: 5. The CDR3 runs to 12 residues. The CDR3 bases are TGTGCCTCGGGGGGGTCGGCAGATACGCAGTATTTT. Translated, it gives CASGGSADTQYF.

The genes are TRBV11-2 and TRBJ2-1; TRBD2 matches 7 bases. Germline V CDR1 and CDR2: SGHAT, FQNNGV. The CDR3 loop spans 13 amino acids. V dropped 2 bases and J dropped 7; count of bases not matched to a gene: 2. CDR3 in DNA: TGTGCCAGCAGCTTATGGGGGGGTAATGAGCAGTTCTTC. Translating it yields CASSLWGGNEQFF. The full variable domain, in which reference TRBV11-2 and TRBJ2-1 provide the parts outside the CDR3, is EAGVAQSPRYKIIEKRQSVAFWCNPISGHATLYWYQQILGQGPKLLIQFQNNGVVDDSQLPKDRFSAERLKGVDSTLKIQPAKLEDSAVYLCASSLWGGNEQFFGPGTRLTVL.

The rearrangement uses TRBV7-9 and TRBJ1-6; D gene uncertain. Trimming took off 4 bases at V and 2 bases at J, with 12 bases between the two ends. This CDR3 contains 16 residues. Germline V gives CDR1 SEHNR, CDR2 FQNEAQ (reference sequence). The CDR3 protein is CASSSEVGPYNSPLHF. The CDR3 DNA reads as TGTGCCAGCAGCTCCGAGGTCGGCCCCTATAATTCACCCCTCCACTTT. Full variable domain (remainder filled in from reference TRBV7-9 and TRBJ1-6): DTGVSQNPRHKITKRGQNVTFRCDPISEHNRLYWYRQTLGQGPEFLTYFQNEAQLEKSRLLSDRFSAERPKGSFSTLEIQRTEQGDSAMYLCASSSEVGPYNSPLHFGNGTRLTVT.

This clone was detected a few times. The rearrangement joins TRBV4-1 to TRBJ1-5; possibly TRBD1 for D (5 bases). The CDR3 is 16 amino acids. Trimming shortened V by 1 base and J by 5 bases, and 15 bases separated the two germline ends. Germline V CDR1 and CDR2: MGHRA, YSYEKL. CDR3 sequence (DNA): TGCGCCAGCAGCCAAGCCGGACCCCTAGGGGATCAGCCCCAGCATTTT. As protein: CASSQAGPLGDQPQHF.

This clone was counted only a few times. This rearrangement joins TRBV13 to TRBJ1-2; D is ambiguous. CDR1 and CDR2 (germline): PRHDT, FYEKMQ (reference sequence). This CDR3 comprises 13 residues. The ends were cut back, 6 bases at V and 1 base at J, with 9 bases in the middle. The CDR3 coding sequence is TGTGCCAGCAGTATGGACCGTAACTATGGCTACACCTTC. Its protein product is CASSMDRNYGYTF.

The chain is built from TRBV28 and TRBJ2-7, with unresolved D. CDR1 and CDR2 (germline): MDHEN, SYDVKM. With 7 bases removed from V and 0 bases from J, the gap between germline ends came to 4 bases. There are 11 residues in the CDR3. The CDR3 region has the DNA TGTGCCAGCACTGACTCCTACGAGCAGTACTTC. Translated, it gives CASTDSYEQYF.

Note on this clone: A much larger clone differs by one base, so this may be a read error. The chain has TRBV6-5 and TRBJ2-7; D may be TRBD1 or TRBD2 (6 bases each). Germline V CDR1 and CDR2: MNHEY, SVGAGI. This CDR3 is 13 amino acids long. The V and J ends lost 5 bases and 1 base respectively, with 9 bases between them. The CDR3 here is CASSEGGSYEQYF. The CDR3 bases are TGTGCCAGCAGTGAAGGGGGGTCCTACGAGCAGTACTTC.

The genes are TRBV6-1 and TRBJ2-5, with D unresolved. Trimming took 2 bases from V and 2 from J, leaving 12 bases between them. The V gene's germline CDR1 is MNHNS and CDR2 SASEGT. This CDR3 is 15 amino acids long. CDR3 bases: TGTGCCAGCAGTGAAACCCCGGACGGGCAAGAGACCCAGTACTTC. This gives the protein CASSETPDGQETQYF.

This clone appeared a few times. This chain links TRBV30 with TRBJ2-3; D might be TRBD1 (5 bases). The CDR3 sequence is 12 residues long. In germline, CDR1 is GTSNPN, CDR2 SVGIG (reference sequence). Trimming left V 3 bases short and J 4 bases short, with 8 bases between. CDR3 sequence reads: CAWRGRADTQYF. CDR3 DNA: TGTGCCTGGAGGGGGCGCGCAGATACGCAGTATTTT. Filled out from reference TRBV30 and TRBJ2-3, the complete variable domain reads SQTIHQWPATLVQPVGSPLSLECTVEGTSNPNLYWYRQAAGRGLQLLFYSVGIGQISSEVPQNLSASRPQDRQFILSSKKLLLSDSGFYLCAWRGRADTQYFGPGTRLTVL.

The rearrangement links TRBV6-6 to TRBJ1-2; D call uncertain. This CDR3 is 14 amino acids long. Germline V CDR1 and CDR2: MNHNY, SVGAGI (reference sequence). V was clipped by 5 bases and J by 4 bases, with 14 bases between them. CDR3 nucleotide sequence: TGTGCCAGCAGTGCGGCTCACCCTCCCTATGGCTACACCTTC. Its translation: CASSAAHPPYGYTF.

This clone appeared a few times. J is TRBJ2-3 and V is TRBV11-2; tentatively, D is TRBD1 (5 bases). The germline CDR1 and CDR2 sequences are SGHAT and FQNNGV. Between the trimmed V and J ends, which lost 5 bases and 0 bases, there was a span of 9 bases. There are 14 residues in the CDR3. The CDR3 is CASSRQQSTDTQYF. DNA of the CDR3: TGTGCCAGCAGCCGACAGCAGAGCACAGATACGCAGTATTTT.

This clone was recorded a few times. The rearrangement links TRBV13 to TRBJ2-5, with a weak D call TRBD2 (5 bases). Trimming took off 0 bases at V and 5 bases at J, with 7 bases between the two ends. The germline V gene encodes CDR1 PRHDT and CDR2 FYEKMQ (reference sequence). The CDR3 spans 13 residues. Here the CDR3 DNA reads TGTGCCAGCAGCTTAGGGGGCGGGGAGACCCAGTACTTC. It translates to CASSLGGGETQYF.

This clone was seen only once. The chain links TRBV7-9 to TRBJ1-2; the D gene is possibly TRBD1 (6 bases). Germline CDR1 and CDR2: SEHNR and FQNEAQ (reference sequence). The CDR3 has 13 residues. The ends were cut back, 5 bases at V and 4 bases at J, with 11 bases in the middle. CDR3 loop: CASSVDRPYGYTF. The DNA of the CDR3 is TGTGCCAGCAGCGTGGACAGACCCTATGGCTACACCTTC. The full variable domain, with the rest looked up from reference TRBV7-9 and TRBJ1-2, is DTGVSQNPRHKITKRGQNVTFRCDPISEHNRLYWYRQTLGQGPEFLTYFQNEAQLEKSRLLSDRFSAERPKGSFSTLEIQRTEQGDSAMYLCASSVDRPYGYTFGSGTRLTVV.

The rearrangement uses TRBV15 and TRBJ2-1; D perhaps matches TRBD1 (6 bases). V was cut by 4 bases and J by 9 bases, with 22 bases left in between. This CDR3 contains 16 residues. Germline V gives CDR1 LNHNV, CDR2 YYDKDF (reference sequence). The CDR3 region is CATSKLVSTGLGEQFF. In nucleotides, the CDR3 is TGTGCCACCAGCAAGTTAGTCTCTACAGGGTTAGGTGAGCAGTTCTTC.

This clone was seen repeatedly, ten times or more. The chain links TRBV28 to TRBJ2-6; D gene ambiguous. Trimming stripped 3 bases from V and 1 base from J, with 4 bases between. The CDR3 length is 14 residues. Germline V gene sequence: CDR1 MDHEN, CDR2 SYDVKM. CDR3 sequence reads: CASSLRSGANVLTF. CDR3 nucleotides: TGTGCCAGCAGTTTGCGGTCTGGGGCCAACGTCCTGACTTTC.

This CDR3 reads CASTPWGTDHNSPLHF. The CDR3, as DNA: TGTGCCAGCACCCCATGGGGGACAGATCATAATTCACCCCTCCACTTT. The chain combines TRBV7-7 with TRBJ1-6; TRBD1 agrees at 7 bases. V trimming: 7 bases; J trimming: 5 bases; junction bases outside the gene matches: 11. CDR1 is SSHAT, CDR2 FNYEAQ, per germline (reference sequence). This CDR3 is built from 16 residues.

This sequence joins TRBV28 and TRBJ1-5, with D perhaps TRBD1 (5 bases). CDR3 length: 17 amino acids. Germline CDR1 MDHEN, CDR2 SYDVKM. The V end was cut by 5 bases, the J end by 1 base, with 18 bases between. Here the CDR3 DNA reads TGTGCCAGCAGTCGGGGCAACAAAATCTGGAGCAATCAGCCCCAGCATTTT. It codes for CASSRGNKIWSNQPQHF.

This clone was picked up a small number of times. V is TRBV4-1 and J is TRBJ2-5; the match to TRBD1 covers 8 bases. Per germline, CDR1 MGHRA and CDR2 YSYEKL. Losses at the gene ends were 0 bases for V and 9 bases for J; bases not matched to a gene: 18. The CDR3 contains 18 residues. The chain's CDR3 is CASSQEFSLDRGRMAQYF. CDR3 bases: TGCGCCAGCAGCCAAGAATTCTCCTTAGACAGGGGACGGATGGCCCAGTACTTC.

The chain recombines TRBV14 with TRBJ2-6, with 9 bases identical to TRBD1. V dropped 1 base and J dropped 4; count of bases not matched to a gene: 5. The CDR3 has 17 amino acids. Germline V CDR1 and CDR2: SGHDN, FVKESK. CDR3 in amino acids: CASSQGTGVFGANVLTF. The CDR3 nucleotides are TGTGCCAGCAGCCAAGGGACAGGGGTGTTCGGGGCCAACGTCCTGACTTTC.

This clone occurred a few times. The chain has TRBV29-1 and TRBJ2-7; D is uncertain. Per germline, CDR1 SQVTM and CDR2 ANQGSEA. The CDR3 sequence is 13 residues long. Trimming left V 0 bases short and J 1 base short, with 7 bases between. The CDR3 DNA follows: TGCAGCGTTGAAGATTCAGGATCCTACGAGCAGTACTTC. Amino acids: CSVEDSGSYEQYF.

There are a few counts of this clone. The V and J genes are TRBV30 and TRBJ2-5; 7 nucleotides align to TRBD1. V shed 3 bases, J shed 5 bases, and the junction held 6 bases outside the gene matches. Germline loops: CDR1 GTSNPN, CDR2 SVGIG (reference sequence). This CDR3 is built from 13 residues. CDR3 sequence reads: CAWSRDSGETQYF. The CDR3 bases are TGTGCCTGGAGCCGGGACAGTGGGGAGACCCAGTACTTC. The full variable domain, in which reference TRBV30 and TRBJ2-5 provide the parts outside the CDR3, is SQTIHQWPATLVQPVGSPLSLECTVEGTSNPNLYWYRQAAGRGLQLLFYSVGIGQISSEVPQNLSASRPQDRQFILSSKKLLLSDSGFYLCAWSRDSGETQYFGPGTRLLVL.